This paragraph reports one T cell receptor beta chain. What it binds is not known. These data are taken from a study of chemoradiotherapy in HPV16-positive cancers. Some clones are missing from TCRdb's copy, which holds only in-frame ones; the method was immunoSEQ multiplex PCR. Of more than 1,000 clones listed, roughly 93% are singletons. CDR1 and CDR2 (germline): LNHNV, YYDKDF (reference sequence). J gave up 10 bases and V 2 bases, and 5 bases lay outside the gene matches. The CDR3 sequence is 13 residues long. Study-level points and caveats: Non-HPV-specific T cells did not expand in tumors during treatment, whereas candidate HPV-specific clones and E7-related motifs did.

The sequenced sample was tumor tissue, obtained from a patient who underwent chemoradiotherapy. The chain recombines TRBV15 with TRBJ2-1, with 7 bases identical to TRBD1. This sequence originates from a human donor with HPV-associated anogenital cancer. Written as DNA, the CDR3 is TGTGCCACCAGCAGAAAAACAGGGGACGAGCAGTTCTTC. It translates to CATSRKTGDEQFF.